The 28 T cell receptor beta chains below were found in one sample sequenced in a study of radiotherapy plus CTLA-4 blockade in lung cancer. The data were produced by immunoSEQ multiplex PCR, yet TCRdb's version contains in-frame clones alone and is incomplete. The table has roughly 50,000 clones, around four fifths seen once; the top ten hold approximately 4.8%. The sequencing used peripheral blood, collected from a patient treated with radiotherapy plus ipilimumab. Receptor source: a human donor with non-small cell lung cancer whose response to radiotherapy plus ipilimumab could not be evaluated.

The CDR3 DNA reads as TGTGCCAGCAGCACAATGGATGGGCCACCCCTCCACTTT. Encoded protein: CASSTMDGPPLHF. The genes are TRBV7-2 and TRBJ1-6; no reliable D call. Germline CDR1 is SGHTA and CDR2 is FQGNSA. V was trimmed by 5 bases and J by 11 bases, leaving 13 bases between them. CDR3 size: 13 residues. Complete variable domain (other parts from reference TRBV7-2 and TRBJ1-6): GAGVSQSPSNKVTEKGKDVELRCDPISGHTALYWYRQSLGQGLEFLIYFQGNSAPDKSGLPSDRFSAERTGGSVSTLTIQRTQQEDSAVYLCASSTMDGPPLHFGNGTRLTVT.

The chain carries TRBV5-6 and TRBJ1-1, with D maybe TRBD1 (5 bases). V lost 0 bases and J 3 bases, leaving 9 bases between the germline ends. CDR1 SGHDT and CDR2 YYEEEE come from the germline V gene. The CDR3 contains 14 residues. CDR3 bases: TGTGCCAGCAGCTTGGGGGGCAGGGACACTGAAGCTTTCTTT. Protein sequence: CASSLGGRDTEAFF.

This rearrangement joins TRBV29-1 to TRBJ2-5; a weak D match, TRBD2 (6 bases). The CDR3 consists of 11 residues. Germline CDR1 is SQVTM and CDR2 is ANQGSEA. The ends were cut back, 6 bases at V and 1 base at J, with 6 bases in the middle. The CDR3 here is CSVGGQETQYF. In DNA form, the CDR3 reads TGCAGCGTGGGGGGCCAAGAGACCCAGTACTTC. The full variable domain, completed using reference TRBV29-1 and TRBJ2-5, is SAVISQKPSRDICQRGTSLTIQCQVDSQVTMMFWYRQQPGQSLTLIATANQGSEATYESGFVIDKFPISRPNLTFSTLTVSNMSPEDSSIYLCSVGGQETQYFGPGTRLLVL.

The rearrangement joins TRBV11-1 to TRBJ1-4, with 9 bases that match TRBD1. The CDR3 consists of 16 residues. Germline V gives CDR1 SGHAT, CDR2 FQDESV (reference sequence). The V and J ends lost 4 bases and 1 base, in that order; junction bases with no gene match: 4. Here the CDR3 reads CASSSGTGRTNEKLFF. The DNA for the CDR3 is TGTGCCAGCAGCTCTGGGACAGGGCGAACTAATGAAAAACTGTTTTTT.

This chain joins TRBV9 and TRBJ1-4; unclear D gene. CDR3 size: 15 residues. Between the trimmed V and J ends, which lost 0 bases and 0 bases, there was a span of 6 bases. Germline loops: CDR1 SGDLS, CDR2 YYNGEE. Here the CDR3 reads CASSVGAATNEKLFF. The CDR3 coding sequence is TGTGCCAGCAGCGTAGGGGCAGCAACTAATGAAAAACTGTTTTTT.

The genes are TRBV28 and TRBJ2-1; D not resolved. Germline-derived CDR1 and CDR2 are MDHEN and SYDVKM. V shed 6 bases and J shed 5 bases, with 11 bases lying between them. This CDR3 is 13 amino acids long. In DNA form, the CDR3 reads TGTGCCAGCAGCCCCTACCTCGACAATGAGCAGTTCTTC. It specifies CASSPYLDNEQFF.

The chain carries TRBV4-1 and TRBJ2-3, with D possibly matching TRBD2 (5 bases). The ends were cut back, 0 bases at V and 5 bases at J, with 6 bases in the middle. Germline values: CDR1 MGHRA, CDR2 YSYEKL. CDR3 length: 13 residues. DNA of the CDR3: TGCGCCAGCAGCCAAGAACGGGAAGATACGCAGTATTTT. Residues: CASSQEREDTQYF.

The V call is TRBV5-1, the J call TRBJ1-2, with D hard to call. The CDR3 has 13 amino acids. V shed 5 bases and J shed 8 bases, with 16 bases lying between them. Germline assignment: CDR1 SGHRS and CDR2 YFSETQ. CDR3 sequence reads: CASSELSLLGYTF. CDR3 in DNA: TGCGCCAGCAGTGAACTGAGTCTTCTCGGCTACACCTTC.

The V and J genes are TRBV14 and TRBJ2-5; the D gene is possibly TRBD2 (5 bases). The J call may be in error: the DNA end matches TRBJ2-7 better. The CDR3 contains 13 residues. In germline, CDR1 is SGHDN, CDR2 FVKESK. The CDR3 DNA reads TGTGCCAGCAGCCAACACGGAGGCTACGAGCAGTACTTC. Its translation is CASSQHGGYEQYF.

The V call is TRBV9, the J call TRBJ1-3; D is unclear. V was clipped by 0 bases and J by 0 bases, with 7 bases between them. Per germline, CDR1 SGDLS and CDR2 YYNGEE. The CDR3 sequence is 15 residues long. CDR3 in amino acids: CASSVGGHSGNTIYF. CDR3 DNA sequence: TGTGCCAGCAGCGTAGGAGGTCACTCTGGAAACACCATATATTTT. Looking up the rest from reference TRBV9 and TRBJ1-3 gives the full variable domain: DSGVTQTPKHLITATGQRVTLRCSPRSGDLSVYWYQQSLDQGLQFLIQYYNGEERAKGNILERFSAQQFPDLHSELNLSSLELGDSALYFCASSVGGHSGNTIYFGEGSWLTVV.

The CDR3 protein is CASSKGGQGRVARTDTQYF. The CDR3 DNA follows: TGTGCCAGCAGCAAAGGGGGGCAGGGGAGGGTGGCACGCACAGATACGCAGTATTTT. The chain combines TRBV21-1 with TRBJ2-3; TRBD2 is taken as the D call from the table, unchecked against the DNA. TRBV21-1 is a documented pseudogene. This CDR3 contains 19 residues.

The rearrangement links TRBV28 to TRBJ2-3, with D perhaps TRBD2 (6 bases). This CDR3 is 16 amino acids long. CDR1 and CDR2 (germline): MDHEN, SYDVKM. Trimming stripped 4 bases from V and 1 base from J, with 15 bases between. CDR3 nucleotide sequence: TGTGCCAGCAGTTCCCCCGGCGGGAAGGGCACAGATACGCAGTATTTT. It yields the protein CASSSPGGKGTDTQYF.

CDR3 coding DNA: TGTGCCAGTAGTCCAATAGCGCGAAGCTCCTACGAGCAGTACTTC. This encodes CASSPIARSSYEQYF. The chain combines TRBV19 with TRBJ2-7; maybe TRBD2 (5 bases). Germline-derived CDR1 and CDR2 are LNHDA and SQIVND (reference sequence). Trimming removed 5 bases at V and 0 bases at J, with 14 bases between. The CDR3 is made up of 15 amino acids.

The rearrangement joins TRBV9 to TRBJ1-4; no reliable D call. Germline lookup yields CDR1 SGDLS and CDR2 YYNGEE. The CDR3 runs to 15 residues. The germline V and J ends were trimmed by 0 bases and 4 bases, with 10 bases remaining between them. This CDR3 reads CASSVGRGNNEKLFF. The CDR3 region has the DNA TGTGCCAGCAGCGTAGGCCGCGGCAATAATGAAAAACTGTTTTTT.

The gene calls are TRBV29-1 and TRBJ2-3; possible D gene TRBD1, 6 bases. The CDR3 spans 15 residues. Between the trimmed V and J ends, which lost 7 bases and 0 bases, there was a span of 17 bases. Per germline, CDR1 SQVTM and CDR2 ANQGSEA. This chain's CDR3 is CSGVGTSRSTDTQYF. CDR3 coding DNA: TGCAGCGGGGTCGGGACATCGAGGAGCACAGATACGCAGTATTTT.

CDR3 nucleotide sequence: TGTGCCACCAGCAGAGGGGCGGGCCAGGTCTACAATGAGCAGTTCTTC. Encoded protein: CATSRGAGQVYNEQFF. The V call is TRBV15, the J call TRBJ2-1, with D possibly TRBD2 on 5 matching bases. V gave up 1 base and J gave up 3 bases, with 13 bases separating them. CDR1 LNHNV and CDR2 YYDKDF come from the germline V gene (reference sequence). This CDR3 has 16 amino acids. Supplemented by reference TRBV15 and TRBJ2-1, the full variable domain reads DAMVIQNPRYQVTQFGKPVTLSCSQTLNHNVMYWYQQKSSQAPKLLFHYYDKDFNNEADTPDNFQSRRPNTSFCFLDIRSPGLGDTAMYLCATSRGAGQVYNEQFFGPGTRLTVL.

The chain employs TRBV19 and TRBJ1-1, with D maybe TRBD1 (5 bases). The CDR3 has 15 residues. Trimming removed 1 base from V and 1 base from J, with 10 bases in between. The V gene's germline CDR1 is LNHDA and CDR2 SQIVND (reference sequence). CDR3 sequence: CASSIVGGTNTEAFF. The CDR3 nucleotides are TGTGCCAGTAGTATAGTCGGGGGGACGAACACTGAAGCTTTCTTT.

This clone was recorded a few times. The DNA of the CDR3 is TGCGCCAGCACGGCTATAGCGGGAGGGCGGTACGAGCAGTACTTC. Its translation: CASTAIAGGRYEQYF. The V and J genes are TRBV4-1 and TRBJ2-7, with 11 bases aligning to TRBD2. CDR3 length: 15 amino acids. CDR1 is MGHRA and CDR2 is YSYEKL in the germline V gene. V gave up 7 bases and J gave up 4 bases; unmatched junction bases: 9.

This sequence joins TRBV28 and TRBJ2-7, with D possibly TRBD2 on 6 matching bases. V gave up 7 bases and J gave up 2 bases, with 12 bases separating them. Germline-derived CDR1 and CDR2 are MDHEN and SYDVKM. This CDR3 spans 13 amino acids. In DNA, the CDR3 is TGTGCCAGCAACCTCGGAGGGGCCTACGAGCAGTACTTC. Its translation is CASNLGGAYEQYF.

As regards this clone: Additional DNA sequences in this sample encode the identical CDR3. The rearrangement links TRBV28 to TRBJ1-3; 12 bases align to TRBD1. Germline trimming cut 4 bases from V and 7 bases from J; bases unmatched to any gene: 5. There are 15 residues in the CDR3. Per germline, CDR1 MDHEN and CDR2 SYDVKM. The CDR3 nucleotides are TGTGCCAGCAGTTCCCCGGGACAGGGGGCGAACACCATATATTTT. It is translated as CASSSPGQGANTIYF.

The chain links TRBV27 to TRBJ2-7, with 9 bases lining up with TRBD2. The germline V gene encodes CDR1 MNHEY and CDR2 SMNVEV (reference sequence). V was pared by 5 bases and J by 5 bases, with 10 bases of the junction left unmatched. The CDR3 is 15 residues long. The chain's CDR3 is CASSPLIRLADEQYF. The DNA of the CDR3 is TGTGCCAGCAGTCCACTAATTAGACTAGCGGACGAGCAGTACTTC.

V gene TRBV7-2 combines with J gene TRBJ2-1; 13 positions agree with TRBD2. Germline CDR1 reads SGHTA; CDR2 reads FQGNSA. The V and J ends lost 6 bases and 10 bases, in that order; junction bases with no gene match: 15. The CDR3 is 17 residues long. CDR3 DNA sequence: TGTGCCAGCAGTCGTACTCCGGGACTAGCGGGACAGGTAGAGCAGTTCTTC. Translating it yields CASSRTPGLAGQVEQFF.

This clone was observed a handful of times. The chain employs TRBV4-3 and TRBJ2-1; weak D call: TRBD1 (5 bases). Germline-derived CDR1 and CDR2 are LGHNA and YSLEER. V was clipped by 1 base and J by 5 bases, with 9 bases between them. The CDR3 is 14 residues long. In nucleotides, the CDR3 is TGCGCCAGCAGCCAAGCAGGGAATCACAATGAGCAGTTCTTC. The encoded protein is CASSQAGNHNEQFF.

The chain employs TRBV11-2 and TRBJ2-7; 12 bases are shared with TRBD1. V trimming: 6 bases; J trimming: 2 bases; junction bases outside the gene matches: 11. Germline V gives CDR1 SGHAT, CDR2 FQNNGV. This CDR3 has 17 amino acids. Here the CDR3 reads CASRRPGQGARTYEQYF. CDR3 nucleotides: TGTGCCAGCAGGCGACCGGGACAGGGGGCGAGAACCTACGAGCAGTACTTC.

This chain links TRBV4-1 with TRBJ2-7, with a tentative D call TRBD2 (5 bases). Germline CDR1 MGHRA, CDR2 YSYEKL. The CDR3 runs 15 residues. Trimming stripped 4 bases from V and 5 bases from J, with 18 bases between. CDR3 nucleotide sequence: TGCGCCAGCAGCCGTGGCGAGGGCATCTGGAACGAGCAGTACTTC. Protein sequence: CASSRGEGIWNEQYF.

The chain joins TRBV28 to TRBJ2-1, with TRBD2 matching over 7 bases. J was trimmed by 6 bases and V by 5 bases; bases with no gene match: 4. This CDR3 is built from 13 residues. Germline CDR1 MDHEN, CDR2 SYDVKM. CDR3 residues: CASSTPGGNEQFF. CDR3 bases: TGTGCCAGCAGTACGCCGGGGGGCAATGAGCAGTTCTTC. Combining the CDR3 with reference TRBV28 and TRBJ2-1 gives the whole variable domain DVKVTQSSRYLVKRTGEKVFLECVQDMDHENMFWYRQDPGLGLRLIYFSYDVKMKEKGDIPEGYSVSREKKERFSLILESASTNQTSMYLCASSTPGGNEQFFGPGTRLTVL.

CDR3 loop: CASSPNRGLTEAFF. DNA for the CDR3: TGTGCCAGCAGTCCAAACAGGGGACTCACTGAAGCTTTCTTT. The V call is TRBV28, the J call TRBJ1-1; 7 bases are a match to TRBD1. Germline CDR1 MDHEN, CDR2 SYDVKM. The CDR3 contains 14 residues. V shed 5 bases and J 4 bases; nucleotides not matched to a gene: 7.

This rearrangement joins TRBV7-2 to TRBJ2-3; 7 nucleotides agree with TRBD1. The germline V gene encodes CDR1 SGHTA and CDR2 FQGNSA. The CDR3 runs 16 residues. With V trimmed by 1 base and J by 6 bases, 10 bases remained unmatched. The CDR3 sequence is CASSLVSTGAADTQYF. The DNA of the CDR3 is TGTGCCAGCAGCTTAGTCTCCACAGGGGCGGCGGATACGCAGTATTTT. Combining the CDR3 with reference TRBV7-2 and TRBJ2-3 gives the whole variable domain GAGVSQSPSNKVTEKGKDVELRCDPISGHTALYWYRQSLGQGLEFLIYFQGNSAPDKSGLPSDRFSAERTGGSVSTLTIQRTQQEDSAVYLCASSLVSTGAADTQYFGPGTRLTVL.